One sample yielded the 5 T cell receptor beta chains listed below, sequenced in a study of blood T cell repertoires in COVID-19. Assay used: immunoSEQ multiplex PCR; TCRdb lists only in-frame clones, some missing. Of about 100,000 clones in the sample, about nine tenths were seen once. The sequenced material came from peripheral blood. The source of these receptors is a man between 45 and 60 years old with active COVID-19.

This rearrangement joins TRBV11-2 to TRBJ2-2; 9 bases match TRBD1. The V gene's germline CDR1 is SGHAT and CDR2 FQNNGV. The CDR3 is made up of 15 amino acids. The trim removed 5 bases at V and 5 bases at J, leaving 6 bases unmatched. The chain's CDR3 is CASSPRTGVTGELFF. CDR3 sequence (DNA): TGTGCCAGCAGCCCCCGGACAGGGGTGACCGGGGAGCTGTTTTTT.

The CDR3 DNA sequence: TGTGCCAGCAGTCTACCCCGGGGCTCCTACAATGAGCAGTTCTTC. This codes for CASSLPRGSYNEQFF. The rearrangement joins TRBV27 to TRBJ2-1; TRBD2 is a possible D gene (5 bases). Germline lookup yields CDR1 MNHEY and CDR2 SMNVEV (reference sequence). Trimming removed 5 bases at V and 0 bases at J, with 11 bases between. The CDR3 sequence is 15 residues long.

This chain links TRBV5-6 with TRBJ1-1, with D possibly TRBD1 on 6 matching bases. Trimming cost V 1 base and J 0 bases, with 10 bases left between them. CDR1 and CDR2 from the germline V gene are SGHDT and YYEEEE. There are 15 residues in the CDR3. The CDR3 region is CASSLLGALNTEAFF. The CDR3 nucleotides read TGTGCCAGCAGCTTGTTGGGGGCCCTGAACACTGAAGCTTTCTTT.

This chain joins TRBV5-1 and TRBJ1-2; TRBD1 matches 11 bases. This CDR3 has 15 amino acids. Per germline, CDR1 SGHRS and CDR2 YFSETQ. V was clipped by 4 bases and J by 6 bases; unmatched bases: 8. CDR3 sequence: CASSREGQGVDGYTF. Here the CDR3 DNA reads TGCGCCAGCAGCCGAGAGGGACAGGGGGTGGATGGCTACACCTTC.

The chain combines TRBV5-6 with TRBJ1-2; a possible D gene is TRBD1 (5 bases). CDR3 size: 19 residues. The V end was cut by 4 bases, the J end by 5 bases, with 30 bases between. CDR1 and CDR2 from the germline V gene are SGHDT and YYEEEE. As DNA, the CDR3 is TGTGCCAGCAGCCTCACAGGTTCGTGGAGGGGTCGGTACGAATATGGCTACACCTTC. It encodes CASSLTGSWRGRYEYGYTF.